The T cell receptor beta chain under discussion was sequenced for a study of identical twins. The CDR3 runs 15 residues. Losses at the gene ends were 0 bases for V and 0 bases for J; bases not matched to a gene: 2. In germline, CDR1 is MDHEN, CDR2 SYDVKM. TCRdb passed the 5' RACE reads through MiXCR, listing each CDR3 protein once. Among 1.5 million to 2 million distinct CDR3 sequences listed, less than 35% were seen once. This clonotype has more than one count but fewer than ten. Sequencing was done on a sample of cord blood. This clonotype was sampled from a newborn girl in good health. V gene TRBV28 combines with J gene TRBJ2-7, with TRBD1 identical over 7 bases. CDR3 loop: CASSLWGQYSYEQYF. CDR3 coding DNA: TGTGCCAGCAGTTTATGGGGACAGTACTCCTACGAGCAGTACTTC.